The TCR beta chain described here comes from a study of technical replicates of blood from a handful of donors. Assay: immunoSEQ multiplex PCR; the TCRdb copy retains only in-frame clones and omits some. The sample lists 74,000 or so clones, roughly 97% seen once, with 0.3% to 0.35% in the top ten. V dropped 4 bases and J dropped 6 bases, with 12 bases sitting between them. The CDR3 covers 14 residues. Germline V gene sequence: CDR1 MGHRA, CDR2 YSYEKL. This TCR was recovered from a human donor in good health. The genes are TRBV4-1 and TRBJ1-4; D not resolved. The specimen sequenced was T cells isolated from PBMCs. DNA of the CDR3: TGCGCCAGCAGCCTGGGAGGACGGGATGAAAAACTGTTTTTT. Its protein product is CASSLGGRDEKLFF.